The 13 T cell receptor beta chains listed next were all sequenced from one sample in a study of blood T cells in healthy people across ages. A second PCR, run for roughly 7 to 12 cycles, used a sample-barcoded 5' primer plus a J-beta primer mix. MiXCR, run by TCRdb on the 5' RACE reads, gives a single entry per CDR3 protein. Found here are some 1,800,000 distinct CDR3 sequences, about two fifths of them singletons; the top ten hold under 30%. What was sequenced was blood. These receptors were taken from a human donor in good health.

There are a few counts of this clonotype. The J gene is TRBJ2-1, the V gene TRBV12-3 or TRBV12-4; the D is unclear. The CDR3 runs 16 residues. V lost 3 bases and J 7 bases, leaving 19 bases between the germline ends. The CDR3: CASSFKSGPRVNEQFF. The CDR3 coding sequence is TGTGCCAGCAGTTTTAAGTCTGGTCCTCGGGTAAATGAGCAGTTCTTC.

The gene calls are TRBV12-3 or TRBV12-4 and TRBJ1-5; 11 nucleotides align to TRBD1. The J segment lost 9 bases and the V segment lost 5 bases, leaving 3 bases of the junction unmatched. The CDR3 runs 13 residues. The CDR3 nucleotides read TGTGCCAGCAGTCCCGGGACAGGGGGGCCCCAGCATTTT. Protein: CASSPGTGGPQHF.

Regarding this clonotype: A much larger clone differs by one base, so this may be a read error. DNA of the CDR3: TGTGCCAGCAGCTTAGGGTGGGTCTACGTGCAGTACTTC. This sequence encodes CASSLGWVYVQYF. J is TRBJ2-5 and V is TRBV7-2; D remains unclear. The CDR3 is 13 residues long. Germline V gene data show CDR1 as SGHTA and CDR2 as FQGNSA. V was pared by 1 base and J by 11 bases, with 14 bases between.

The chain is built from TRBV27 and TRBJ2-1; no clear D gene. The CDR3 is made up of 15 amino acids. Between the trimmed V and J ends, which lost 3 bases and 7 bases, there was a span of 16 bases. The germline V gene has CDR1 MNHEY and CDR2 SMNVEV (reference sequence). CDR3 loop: CASSFGLEVGNEQFF. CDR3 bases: TGTGCCAGCAGTTTTGGGCTAGAGGTCGGTAATGAGCAGTTCTTC.

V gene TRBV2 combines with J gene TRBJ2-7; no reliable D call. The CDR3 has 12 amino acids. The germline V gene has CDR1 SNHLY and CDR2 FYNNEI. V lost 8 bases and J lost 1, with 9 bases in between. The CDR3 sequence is CASERASYEQYF. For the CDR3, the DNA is TGTGCCAGCGAACGTGCGTCCTACGAGCAGTACTTC. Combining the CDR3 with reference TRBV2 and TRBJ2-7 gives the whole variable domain EPEVTQTPSHQVTQMGQEVILRCVPISNHLYFYWYRQILGQKVEFLVSFYNNEISEKSEIFDDQFSVERPDGSNFTLKIRSTKLEDSAMYFCASERASYEQYFGPGTRLTVT.

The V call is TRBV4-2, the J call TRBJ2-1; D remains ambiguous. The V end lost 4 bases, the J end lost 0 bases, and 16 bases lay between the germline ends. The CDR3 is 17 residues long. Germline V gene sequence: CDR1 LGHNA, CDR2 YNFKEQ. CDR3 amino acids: CASSPSPAVSSYNEQFF. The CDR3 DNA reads TGTGCCAGCAGCCCTTCGCCCGCGGTCAGCTCCTACAATGAGCAGTTCTTC.

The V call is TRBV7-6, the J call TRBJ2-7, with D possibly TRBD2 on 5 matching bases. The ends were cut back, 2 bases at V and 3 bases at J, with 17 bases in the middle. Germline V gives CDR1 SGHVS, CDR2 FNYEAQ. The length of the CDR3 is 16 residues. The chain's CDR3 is CASSLYLEGSHYEQYF. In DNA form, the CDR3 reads TGTGCCAGCAGCTTATACCTTGAGGGTTCCCACTACGAGCAGTACTTC. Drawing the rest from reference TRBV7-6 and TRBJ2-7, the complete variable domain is GAGVSQSPRYKVTKRGQDVALRCDPISGHVSLYWYRQALGQGPEFLTYFNYEAQQDKSGLPNDRFSAERPEGSISTLTIQRTEQRDSAMYRCASSLYLEGSHYEQYFGPGTRLTVT.

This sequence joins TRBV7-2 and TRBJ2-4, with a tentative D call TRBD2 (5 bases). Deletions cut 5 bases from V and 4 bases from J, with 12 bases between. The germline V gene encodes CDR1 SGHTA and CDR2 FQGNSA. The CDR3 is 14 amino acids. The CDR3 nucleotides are TGTGCCAGCAGCGCCCTGGGCGGGAAAAACATTCAGTACTTC. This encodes CASSALGGKNIQYF.

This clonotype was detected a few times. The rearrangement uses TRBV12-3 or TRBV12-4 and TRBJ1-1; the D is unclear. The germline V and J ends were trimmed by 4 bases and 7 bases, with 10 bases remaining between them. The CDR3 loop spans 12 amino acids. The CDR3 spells CASSYPQGEAFF. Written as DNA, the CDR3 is TGTGCCAGCAGTTACCCCCAAGGTGAAGCTTTCTTT.

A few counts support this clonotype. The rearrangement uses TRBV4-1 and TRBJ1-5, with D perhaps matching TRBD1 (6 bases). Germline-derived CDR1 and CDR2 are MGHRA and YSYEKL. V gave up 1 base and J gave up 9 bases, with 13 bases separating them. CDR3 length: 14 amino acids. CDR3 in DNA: TGCGCCAGCAGCCAAGTCTTACAGGGTCGGCCCCAGCATTTT. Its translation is CASSQVLQGRPQHF.

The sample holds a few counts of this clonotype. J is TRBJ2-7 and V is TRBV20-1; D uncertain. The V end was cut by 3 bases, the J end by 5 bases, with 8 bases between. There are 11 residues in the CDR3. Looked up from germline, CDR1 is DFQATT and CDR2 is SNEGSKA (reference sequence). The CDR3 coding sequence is TGCAGTGCTAGCCGGGTTGACGAGCAGTACTTC. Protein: CSASRVDEQYF.

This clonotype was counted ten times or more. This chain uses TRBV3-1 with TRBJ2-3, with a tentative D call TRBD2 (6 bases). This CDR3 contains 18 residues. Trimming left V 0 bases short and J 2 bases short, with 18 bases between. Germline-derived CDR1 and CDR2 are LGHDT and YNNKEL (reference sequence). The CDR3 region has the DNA TGTGCCAGCAGCCAAGATCATAGACTGGAGGGAATCACAGATACGCAGTATTTT. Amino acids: CASSQDHRLEGITDTQYF.

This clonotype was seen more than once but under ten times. CDR3: CASSQAGGLNTEAFF. For the CDR3, the DNA is TGCGCCAGCAGCCAAGCGGGGGGACTGAACACTGAAGCTTTCTTT. The chain combines TRBV4-3 with TRBJ1-1; possible D gene TRBD1, 5 bases. The CDR3 runs 15 residues. Per the germline V gene, CDR1 is LGHNA and CDR2 is YSLEER. The ends were cut back, 1 base at V and 0 bases at J, with 9 bases in the middle.